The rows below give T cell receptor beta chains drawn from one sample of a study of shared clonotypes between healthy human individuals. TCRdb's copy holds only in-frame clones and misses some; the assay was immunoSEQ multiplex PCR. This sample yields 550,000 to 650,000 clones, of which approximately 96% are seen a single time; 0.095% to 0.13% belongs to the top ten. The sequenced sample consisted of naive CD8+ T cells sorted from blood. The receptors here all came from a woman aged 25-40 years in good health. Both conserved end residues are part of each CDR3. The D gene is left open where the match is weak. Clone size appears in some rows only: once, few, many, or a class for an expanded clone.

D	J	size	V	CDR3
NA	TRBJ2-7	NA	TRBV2	CASSEGPPGEQYF
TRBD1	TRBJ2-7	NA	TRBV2	CATLPGQGYEQYF
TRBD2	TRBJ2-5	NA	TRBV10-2	CASSGRLETQYF
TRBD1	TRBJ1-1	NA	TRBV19	CASSSGTGVTEAFF
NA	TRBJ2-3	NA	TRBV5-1	CASSLASGPDTQYF
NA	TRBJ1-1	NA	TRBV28	CASSLRGRTEAFF
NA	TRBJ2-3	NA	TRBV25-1	CASSEFGSRTDTQYF
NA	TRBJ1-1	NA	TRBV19	CASTTLLQGGGTEAFF
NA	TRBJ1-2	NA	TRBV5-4	CASSLETGHGYTF
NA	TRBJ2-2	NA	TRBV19	CASSIAGGTGELFF
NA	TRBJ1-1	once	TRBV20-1	CSLNRARGAFF
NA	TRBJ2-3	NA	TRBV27	CASSLSTTLSTDTQYF
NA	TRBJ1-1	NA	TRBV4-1	CASSPTGTSLVAFF
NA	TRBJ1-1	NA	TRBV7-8	CASSLGRGTAEAFF
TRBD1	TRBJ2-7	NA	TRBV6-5	CASSYSNRGEQYF
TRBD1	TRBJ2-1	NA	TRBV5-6	CASSLGGTGFNEQFF
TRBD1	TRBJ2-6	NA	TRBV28	CASSLLPVLGTGLSGANVLTF
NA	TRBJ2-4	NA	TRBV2	CASSLAIAKNIQYF
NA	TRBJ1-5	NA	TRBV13	CASSPGGNQPQHF
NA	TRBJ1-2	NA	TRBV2	CASSEDGRGYTF
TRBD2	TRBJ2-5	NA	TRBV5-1	CASKLGTSGRETQYF
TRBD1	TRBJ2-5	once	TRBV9	CASSPQDRGETQYF
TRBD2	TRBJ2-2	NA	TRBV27	CASRPGLAGGPRTGELFF
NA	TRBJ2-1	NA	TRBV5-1	CASSLVGGYNEQFF
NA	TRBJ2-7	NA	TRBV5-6	CASSLQDYEQYF
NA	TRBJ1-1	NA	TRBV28	CACLGEGMTEAFF
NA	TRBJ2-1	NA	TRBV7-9	CASRLVPPTGEQFF
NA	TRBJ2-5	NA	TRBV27	CASSGTWTEKETQYF
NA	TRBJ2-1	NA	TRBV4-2	CASSQEVGFISYNEQFF
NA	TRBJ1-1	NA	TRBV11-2	CASSLLFENEAFF
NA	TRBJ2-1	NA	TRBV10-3	CAISESDATVYNEQFF
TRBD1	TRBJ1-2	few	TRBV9	CASSGGRGTVGLFNYGYTF
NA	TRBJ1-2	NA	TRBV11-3	CASSLVPRQDRGYTF
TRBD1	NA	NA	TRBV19	CASSFDRGHEQYF
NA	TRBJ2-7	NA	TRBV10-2	CASRSGAVPYEQYF
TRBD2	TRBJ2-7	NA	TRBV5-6	CASSPGLGSYEQYF
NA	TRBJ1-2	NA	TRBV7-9	CASSSPGPGLANYGYTF
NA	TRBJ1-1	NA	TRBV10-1	CASSDGATEAFF
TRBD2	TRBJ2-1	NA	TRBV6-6	CASSYSLAGGGVEQFF
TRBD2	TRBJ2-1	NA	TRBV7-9	CASSVIAGNALYNEQFF
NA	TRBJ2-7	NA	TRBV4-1	CASSHDGTHYEQYF
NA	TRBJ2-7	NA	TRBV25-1	CASSAPDRRVYEQYF
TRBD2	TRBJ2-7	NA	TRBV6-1	CATQTSGYEQYF
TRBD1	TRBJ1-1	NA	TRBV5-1	CASSLRTGGLDTEAFF
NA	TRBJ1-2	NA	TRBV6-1	CASSEYLQTYGYTF
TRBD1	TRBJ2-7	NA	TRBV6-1	CASSEEFGNRGHEQYF
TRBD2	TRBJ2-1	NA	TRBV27	CASSSPGTSGRRGEQFF
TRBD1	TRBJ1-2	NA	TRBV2	CASSDGTRTGPNYGYTF
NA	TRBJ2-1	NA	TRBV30	CAWMGEGGVYNEQFF
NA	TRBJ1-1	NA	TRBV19	CASSILGGNTEAFF
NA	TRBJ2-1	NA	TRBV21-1	CASSKVSGQGDNEQFF
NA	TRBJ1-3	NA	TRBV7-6	CASSLYGVGGVENTIYF